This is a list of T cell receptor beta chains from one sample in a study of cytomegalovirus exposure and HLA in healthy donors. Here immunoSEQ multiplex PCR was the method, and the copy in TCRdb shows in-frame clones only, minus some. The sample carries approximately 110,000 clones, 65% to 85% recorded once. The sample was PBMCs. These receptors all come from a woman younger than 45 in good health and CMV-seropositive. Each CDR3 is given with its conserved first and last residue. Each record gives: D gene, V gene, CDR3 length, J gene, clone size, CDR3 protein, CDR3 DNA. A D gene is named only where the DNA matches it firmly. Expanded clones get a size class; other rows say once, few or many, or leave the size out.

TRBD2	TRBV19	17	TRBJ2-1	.	CASSQDTASGTYNEQFF	TGTGCCAGTAGTCAAGATACGGCTAGCGGGACTTACAATGAGCAGTTCTTC
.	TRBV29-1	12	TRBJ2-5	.	CSVDQGGLSQYF	TGCAGCGTTGATCAGGGGGGTTTGTCCCAGTACTTC
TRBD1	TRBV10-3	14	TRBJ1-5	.	CAISLGQDNQPQHF	TGTGCCATCAGTCTTGGACAGGATAATCAGCCCCAGCATTTT
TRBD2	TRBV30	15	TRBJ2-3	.	CAWGGTSFGPDTQYF	TGTGCCTGGGGTGGGACTAGCTTTGGTCCGGATACGCAGTATTTT
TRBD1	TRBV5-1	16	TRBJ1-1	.	CASSLGQGSGNTEAFF	TGCGCCAGCAGCTTGGGACAGGGGAGCGGGAACACTGAAGCTTTCTTT
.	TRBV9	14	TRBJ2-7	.	CASSVGTETYEQYF	TGTGCCAGCAGCGTAGGGACTGAGACCTACGAGCAGTACTTC
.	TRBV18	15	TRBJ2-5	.	CASSPVPQNQETQYF	TGTGCCAGCTCACCAGTTCCACAGAACCAAGAGACCCAGTACTTC
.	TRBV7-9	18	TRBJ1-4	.	CSSSQGVSSEAGNEKLFF	TGTTCCAGCAGCCAAGGGGTTTCATCCGAAGCCGGTAATGAAAAACTGTTTTTT
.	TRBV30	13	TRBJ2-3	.	CAWSVVAADTQYF	TGTGCCTGGAGCGTGGTAGCAGCAGATACGCAGTATTTT
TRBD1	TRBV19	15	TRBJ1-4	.	CASSTGTGRGEKLFF	TGTGCCAGTAGTACCGGGACAGGTCGGGGTGAAAAACTGTTTTTT
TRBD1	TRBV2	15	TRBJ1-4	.	CASSGGSGGYEKLFF	TGTGCCAGCAGTGGGGGATCAGGGGGCTATGAAAAACTGTTTTTT
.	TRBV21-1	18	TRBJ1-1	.	CASSKSLTRDRGNTEAFF	TGTGCCAGCAGCAAAAGTCTGACCCGGGACAGAGGGAACACTGAAGCTTTCTTT
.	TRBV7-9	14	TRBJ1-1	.	CASSLVGGHTEAFF	TGTGCCAGCAGCTTAGTAGGGGGACACACTGAAGCTTTCTTT
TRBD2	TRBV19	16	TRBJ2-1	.	CASSPSGTSYLNEQFF	TGTGCCAGTAGTCCATCCGGGACTAGCTATTTGAATGAGCAGTTCTTC
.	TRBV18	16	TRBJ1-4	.	CASSRGQTATNEKLFF	TGTGCCAGCTCTCGCGGACAGACCGCAACTAATGAAAAACTGTTTTTT
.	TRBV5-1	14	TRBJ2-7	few	CASSPGVSSYEQYF	TGCGCCAGCAGCCCAGGGGTTAGCTCCTACGAGCAGTACTTC
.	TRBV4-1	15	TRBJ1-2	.	CASSQVVGSNYGYTF	TGCGCCAGCAGCCAAGTGGTAGGGAGTAACTATGGCTACACCTTC
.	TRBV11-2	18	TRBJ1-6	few	CASSLVLKWTESNSPLHF	TGTGCCAGCAGCTTAGTTCTCAAATGGACAGAAAGTAATTCACCCCTCCACTTT
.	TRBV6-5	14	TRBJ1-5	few	CASSRQGLRQPQHF	TGTGCCAGCAGTCGTCAGGGGCTGAGGCAGCCCCAGCATTTT
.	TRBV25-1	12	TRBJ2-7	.	CATRQSSYEQYF	TGTGCCACCAGACAGAGCTCCTACGAGCAGTACTTC
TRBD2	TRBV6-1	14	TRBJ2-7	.	CASSEHSGRGEQYF	TGTGCCAGCAGTGAGCATAGCGGGAGAGGCGAGCAGTACTTC
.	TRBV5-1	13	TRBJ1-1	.	CASGDSPNTEAFF	TGCGCCAGCGGCGACAGCCCTAACACTGAAGCTTTCTTT
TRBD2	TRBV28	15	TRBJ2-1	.	CASRKLAGVYNEQFF	TGTGCCAGCAGGAAACTAGCGGGAGTCTACAATGAGCAGTTCTTC
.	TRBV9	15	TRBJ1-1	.	CASSALQSVGTEAFF	TGTGCCAGCAGCGCCTTACAGTCGGTGGGCACTGAAGCTTTCTTT
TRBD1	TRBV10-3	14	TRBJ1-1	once	CAISTGGSGTEAFF	TGTGCCATCAGCACAGGGGGTAGTGGCACTGAAGCTTTCTTT
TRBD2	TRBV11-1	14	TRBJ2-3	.	CASSGGLVTDTQYF	TGTGCCAGCAGCGGGGGACTAGTCACAGATACGCAGTATTTT
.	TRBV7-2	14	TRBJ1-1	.	CASSGQIGNTEAFF	TGTGCCAGCAGCGGACAGATAGGGAACACTGAAGCTTTCTTT
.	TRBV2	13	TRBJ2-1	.	CASRADTYNEQFF	TGTGCCAGCAGGGCTGACACCTACAATGAGCAGTTCTTC